Here is one T cell receptor (beta chain) with its context. Its target is unknown. This likely comes from a read error, as the CDR3 has no conserved phenylalanine or tryptophan at its end. This entry comes from a study of cytomegalovirus exposure and HLA in healthy donors. Study in general: As an earlier analysis found, around 170 million T cells yielded approximately 110 million unique TCR beta sequences.

Amplification used 60 Vbeta primers and 13 Jbeta primers. Generated by immunoSEQ multiplex PCR, the TCRdb table keeps only in-frame clones and is missing some. Found here are about 130,000 clones, 82% of them singletons; the top ten hold about 11%. Study results and limitations: According to the study, 150 to 200 TCR beta chains were cytomegalovirus-associated. TCR association rates varied by HLA locus in a later analysis, with DRB1 highest and HLA-C lowest. Association with HLA alleles at 0.05 false discovery rate was found for 16,951 TCR beta sequences in a later analysis.

The clonotype originates from a male donor in good health and CMV-seropositive. The source material was PBMCs.

The CDR3 spells CASSLRGQGNTEAFL. Here the CDR3 DNA reads TGTGCCAGCAGCTTGAGGGGGCAAGGGAACACTGAAGCTTTCCTT. The chain links TRBV5-4 to TRBJ1-1; 7 bases align to TRBD1. Per germline, CDR1 SGHNT and CDR2 YYREEE (reference sequence). The CDR3 is 15 amino acids. V dropped 1 base and J dropped 1; count of bases not matched to a gene: 4.